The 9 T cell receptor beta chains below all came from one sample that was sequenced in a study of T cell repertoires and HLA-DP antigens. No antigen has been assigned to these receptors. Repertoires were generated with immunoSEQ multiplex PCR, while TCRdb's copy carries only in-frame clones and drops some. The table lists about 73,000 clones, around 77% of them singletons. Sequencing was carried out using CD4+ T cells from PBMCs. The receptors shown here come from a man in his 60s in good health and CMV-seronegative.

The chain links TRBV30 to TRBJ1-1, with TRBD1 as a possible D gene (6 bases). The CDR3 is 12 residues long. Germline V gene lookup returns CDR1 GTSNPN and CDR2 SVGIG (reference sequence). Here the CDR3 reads CAQEGGKGEAFF. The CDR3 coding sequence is TGTGCTCAGGAGGGGGGGAAGGGTGAAGCTTTCTTT.

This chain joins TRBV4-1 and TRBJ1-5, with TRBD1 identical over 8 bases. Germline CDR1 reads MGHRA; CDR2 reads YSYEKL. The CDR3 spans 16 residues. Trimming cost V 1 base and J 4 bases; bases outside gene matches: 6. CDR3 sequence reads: CASSQVTGDFNQPQHF. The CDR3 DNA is TGCGCCAGCAGCCAAGTGACAGGGGATTTTAATCAGCCCCAGCATTTT.

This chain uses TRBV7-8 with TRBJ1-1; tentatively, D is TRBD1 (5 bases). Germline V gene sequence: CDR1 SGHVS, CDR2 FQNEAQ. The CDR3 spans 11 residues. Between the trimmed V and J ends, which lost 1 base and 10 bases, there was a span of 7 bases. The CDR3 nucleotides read TGTGCCAGCAGCTTAGGGGACCGAGCTTTCTTT. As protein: CASSLGDRAFF.

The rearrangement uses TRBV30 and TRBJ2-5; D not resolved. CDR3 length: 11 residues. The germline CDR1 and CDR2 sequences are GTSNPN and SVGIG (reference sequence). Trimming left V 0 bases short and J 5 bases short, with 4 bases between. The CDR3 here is CAWSVEETQYF. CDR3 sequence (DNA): TGTGCCTGGAGTGTAGAGGAGACCCAGTACTTC.

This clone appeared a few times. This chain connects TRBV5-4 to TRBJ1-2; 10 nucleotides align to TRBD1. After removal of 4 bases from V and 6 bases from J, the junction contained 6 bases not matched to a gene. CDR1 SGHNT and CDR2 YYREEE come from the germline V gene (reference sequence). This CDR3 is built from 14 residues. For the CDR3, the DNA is TGTGCCAGCAGCCTAGACAGGGGGCAGGATGGCTACACCTTC. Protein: CASSLDRGQDGYTF.

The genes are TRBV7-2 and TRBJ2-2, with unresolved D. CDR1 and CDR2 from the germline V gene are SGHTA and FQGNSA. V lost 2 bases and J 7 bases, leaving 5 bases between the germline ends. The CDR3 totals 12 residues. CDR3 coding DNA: TGTGCCAGCAGCTTAAATTACGGGGAGCTGTTTTTT. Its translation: CASSLNYGELFF.

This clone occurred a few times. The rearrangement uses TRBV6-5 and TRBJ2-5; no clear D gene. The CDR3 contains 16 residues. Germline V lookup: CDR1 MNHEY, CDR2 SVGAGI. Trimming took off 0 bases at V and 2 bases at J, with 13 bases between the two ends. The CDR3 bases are TGTGCCAGCAGTTACTCGGGCAGACGGCCGCAAGAGACCCAGTACTTC. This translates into CASSYSGRRPQETQYF.

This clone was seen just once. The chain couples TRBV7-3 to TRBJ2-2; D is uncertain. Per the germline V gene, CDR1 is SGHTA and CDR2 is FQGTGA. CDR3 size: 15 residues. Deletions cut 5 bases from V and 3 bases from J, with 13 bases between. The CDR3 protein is CASSPYLQDTGELFF. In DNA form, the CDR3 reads TGTGCCAGCAGCCCCTATCTACAAGACACCGGGGAGCTGTTTTTT.

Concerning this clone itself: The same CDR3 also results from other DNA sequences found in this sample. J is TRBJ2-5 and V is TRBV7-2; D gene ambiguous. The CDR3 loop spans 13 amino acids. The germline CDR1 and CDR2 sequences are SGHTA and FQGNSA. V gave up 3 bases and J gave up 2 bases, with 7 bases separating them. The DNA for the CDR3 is TGTGCCAGCAGCTTGGGATTGCAAGAGACCCAGTACTTC. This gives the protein CASSLGLQETQYF.